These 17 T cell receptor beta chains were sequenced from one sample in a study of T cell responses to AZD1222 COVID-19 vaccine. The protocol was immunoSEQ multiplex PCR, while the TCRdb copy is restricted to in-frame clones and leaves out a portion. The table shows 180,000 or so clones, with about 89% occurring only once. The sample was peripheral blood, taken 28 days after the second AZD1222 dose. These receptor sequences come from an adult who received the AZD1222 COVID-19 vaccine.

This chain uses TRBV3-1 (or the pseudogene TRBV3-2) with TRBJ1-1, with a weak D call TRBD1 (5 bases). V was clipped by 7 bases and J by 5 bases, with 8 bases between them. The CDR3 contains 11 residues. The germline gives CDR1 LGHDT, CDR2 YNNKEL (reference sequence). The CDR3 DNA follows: TGTGCCAGCATCCGGGGGACTGAAGCTTTCTTT. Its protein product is CASIRGTEAFF.

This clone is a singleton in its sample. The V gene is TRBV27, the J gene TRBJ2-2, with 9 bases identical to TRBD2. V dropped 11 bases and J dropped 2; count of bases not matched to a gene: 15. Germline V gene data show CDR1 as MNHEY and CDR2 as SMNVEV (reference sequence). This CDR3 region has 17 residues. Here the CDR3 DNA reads TGTGCCCGCGGGGGGGGGTTGGCGGGAGAAAACACCGGGGAGCTGTTTTTT. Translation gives CARGGGLAGENTGELFF.

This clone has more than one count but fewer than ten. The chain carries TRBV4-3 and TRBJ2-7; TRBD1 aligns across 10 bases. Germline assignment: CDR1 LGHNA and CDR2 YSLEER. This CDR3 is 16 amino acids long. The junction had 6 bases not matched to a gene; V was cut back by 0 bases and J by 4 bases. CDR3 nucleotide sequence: TGCGCCAGCAGCCAAGATCCGACAGGGGGCCCGTACGAGCAGTACTTC. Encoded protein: CASSQDPTGGPYEQYF.

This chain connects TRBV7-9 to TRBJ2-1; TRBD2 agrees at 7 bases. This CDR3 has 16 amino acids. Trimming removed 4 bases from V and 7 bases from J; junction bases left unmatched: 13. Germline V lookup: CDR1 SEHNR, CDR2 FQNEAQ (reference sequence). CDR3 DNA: TGTGCCAGCAGCTGGCACCTTGGCGGGAGAGCGAATGAGCAGTTCTTC. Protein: CASSWHLGGRANEQFF.

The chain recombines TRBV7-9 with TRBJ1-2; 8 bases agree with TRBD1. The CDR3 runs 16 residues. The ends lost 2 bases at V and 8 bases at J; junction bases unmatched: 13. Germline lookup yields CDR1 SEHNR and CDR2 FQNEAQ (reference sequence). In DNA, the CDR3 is TGTGCCAGCAGCTTAAGCTGGACAGGGACCCCGCTGGGCTACACCTTC. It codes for CASSLSWTGTPLGYTF.

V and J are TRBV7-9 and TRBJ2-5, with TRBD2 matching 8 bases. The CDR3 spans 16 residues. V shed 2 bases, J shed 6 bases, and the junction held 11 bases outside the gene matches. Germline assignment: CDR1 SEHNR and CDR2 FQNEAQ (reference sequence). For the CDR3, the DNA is TGTGCCAGCAGCTTACGTCGGGAGGGCCAGAGAAAGACCCAGTACTTC. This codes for CASSLRREGQRKTQYF.

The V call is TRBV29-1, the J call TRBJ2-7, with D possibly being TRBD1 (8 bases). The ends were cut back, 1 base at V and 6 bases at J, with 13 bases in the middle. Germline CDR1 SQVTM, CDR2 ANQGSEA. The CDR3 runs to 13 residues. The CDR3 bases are TGCAGCGTTGAAGGGCACAGGGGGGGCGAGCAGTACTTC. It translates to CSVEGHRGGEQYF.

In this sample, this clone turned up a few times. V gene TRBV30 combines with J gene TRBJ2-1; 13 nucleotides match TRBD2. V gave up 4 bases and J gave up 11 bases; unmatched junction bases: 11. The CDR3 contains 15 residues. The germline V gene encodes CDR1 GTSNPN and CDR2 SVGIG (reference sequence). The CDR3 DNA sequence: TGTGCCTGGAAATACCCACGGACTAGCGGGGGTCAGCAGTTCTTC. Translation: CAWKYPRTSGGQQFF.

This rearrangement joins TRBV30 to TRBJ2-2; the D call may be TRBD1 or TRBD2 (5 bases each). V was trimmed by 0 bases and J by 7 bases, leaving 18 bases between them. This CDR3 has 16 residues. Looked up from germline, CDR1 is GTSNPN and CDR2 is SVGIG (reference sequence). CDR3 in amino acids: CAWSVLRGRRIGELFF. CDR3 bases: TGTGCCTGGAGTGTACTGAGGGGACGGAGGATCGGGGAGCTGTTTTTT.

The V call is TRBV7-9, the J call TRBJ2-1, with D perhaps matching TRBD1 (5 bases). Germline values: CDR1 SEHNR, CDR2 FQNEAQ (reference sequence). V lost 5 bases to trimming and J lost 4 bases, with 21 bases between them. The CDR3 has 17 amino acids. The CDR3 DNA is TGTGCCAGCAGCCCACTCTCTGGGGCAGGTCCTTACAATGAGCAGTTCTTC. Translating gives CASSPLSGAGPYNEQFF. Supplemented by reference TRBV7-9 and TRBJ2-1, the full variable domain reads DTGVSQNPRHKITKRGQNVTFRCDPISEHNRLYWYRQTLGQGPEFLTYFQNEAQLEKSRLLSDRFSAERPKGSFSTLEIQRTEQGDSAMYLCASSPLSGAGPYNEQFFGPGTRLTVL.

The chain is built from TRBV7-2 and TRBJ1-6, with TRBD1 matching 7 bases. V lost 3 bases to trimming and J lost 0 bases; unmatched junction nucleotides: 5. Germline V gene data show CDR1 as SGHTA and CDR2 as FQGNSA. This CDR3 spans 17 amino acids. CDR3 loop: CASSLTGPSSYNSPLHF. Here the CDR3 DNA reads TGTGCCAGCAGCTTGACAGGGCCAAGCTCCTATAATTCACCCCTCCACTTT.

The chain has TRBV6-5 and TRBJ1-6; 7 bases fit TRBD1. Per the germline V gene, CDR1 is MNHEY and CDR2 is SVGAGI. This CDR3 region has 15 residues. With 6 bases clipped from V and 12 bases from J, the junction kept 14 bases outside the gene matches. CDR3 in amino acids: CASRPDSRQGGPLHF. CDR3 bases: TGTGCCAGCAGACCCGACTCCCGACAGGGAGGACCCCTCCACTTT.

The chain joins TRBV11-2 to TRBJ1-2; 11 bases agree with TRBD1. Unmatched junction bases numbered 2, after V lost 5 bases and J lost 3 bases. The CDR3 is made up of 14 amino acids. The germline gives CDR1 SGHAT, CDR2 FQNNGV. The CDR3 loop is CASSRTGGDYGYTF. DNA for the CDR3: TGTGCCAGCAGCCGGACAGGGGGCGACTATGGCTACACCTTC.

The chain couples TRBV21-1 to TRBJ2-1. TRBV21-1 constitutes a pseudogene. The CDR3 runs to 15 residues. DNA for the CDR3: TGTGCCAGGAGGAAAGCGGGGGGCCTCTACAATGAGCAGTTCTTC. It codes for CARRKAGGLYNEQFF.

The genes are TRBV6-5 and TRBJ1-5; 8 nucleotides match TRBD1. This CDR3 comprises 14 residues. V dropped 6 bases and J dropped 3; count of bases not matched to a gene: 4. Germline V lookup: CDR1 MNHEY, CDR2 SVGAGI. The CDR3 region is CASRGTGFNQPQHF. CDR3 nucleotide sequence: TGTGCCAGCAGGGGGACAGGTTTCAATCAGCCCCAGCATTTT.

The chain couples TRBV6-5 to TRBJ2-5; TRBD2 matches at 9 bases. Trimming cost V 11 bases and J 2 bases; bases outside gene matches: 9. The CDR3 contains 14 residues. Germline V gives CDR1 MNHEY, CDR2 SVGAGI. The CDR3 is CAVRASGMQETQYF. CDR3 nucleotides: TGTGCCGTTAGGGCTAGCGGGATGCAAGAGACCCAGTACTTC.

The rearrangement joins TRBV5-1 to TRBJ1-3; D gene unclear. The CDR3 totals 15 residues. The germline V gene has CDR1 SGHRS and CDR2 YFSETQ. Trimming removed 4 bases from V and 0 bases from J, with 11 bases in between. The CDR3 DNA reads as TGCGCCAGCAGCCCGGACGGAAGCTCTGGAAACACCATATATTTT. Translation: CASSPDGSSGNTIYF. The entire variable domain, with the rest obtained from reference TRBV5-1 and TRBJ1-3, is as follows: KAGVTQTPRYLIKTRGQQVTLSCSPISGHRSVSWYQQTPGQGLQFLFEYFSETQRNKGNFPGRFSGRQFSNSRSEMNVSTLELGDSALYLCASSPDGSSGNTIYFGEGSWLTVV.